The following is a TCR beta chain sequence with its context. The sample belongs to a study of shared clonotypes between healthy human individuals. Only in-frame clones appear in the TCRdb table, and some are missing; sequencing was by immunoSEQ multiplex PCR. The sample comprises 550,000 to 700,000 clones, about three quarters of which are singletons, and around 2% rests with the top ten. The sequence was obtained from a woman in her twenties or thirties in good health. Sequencing was carried out using memory CD4+ T cells sorted from blood. Subset reported: CD45RA-negative fraction.

The CDR3 DNA follows: TGTGCCAGCAGTGAAACACAGAGCTCCTACAATGAGCAGTTCTTC. Protein sequence: CASSETQSSYNEQFF. The chain employs TRBV25-1 and TRBJ2-1, with unresolved D. V lost 2 bases, J lost 0 bases, and 8 bases lay in between. This CDR3 is 15 amino acids long. From germline, CDR1 is MGHDK and CDR2 SYGVNS.